These 8 T cell receptor beta chains were all obtained from the same sample, sequenced in a study of T cells in Graves' hyperthyroidism and ophthalmopathy. There were TCR beta CDR3 regions amplified from RNA transcripts. The HTBI primer set drove a first-round RT-PCR of the TCR CDR3. TCRdb processed the multiplex PCR reads anew with MiXCR; each CDR3 protein has one entry. The table shows more than 650,000 distinct CDR3 sequences, with approximately 15% occurring only once. The sample consisted of blood. The receptor set was obtained from a woman aged 18-35 years with Graves' hyperthyroidism.

Comment on this clonotype: One base away lies a much larger clone, so this may be a sequencing read error. The chain carries TRBV5-1 and TRBJ2-1, with 8 bases aligning to TRBD2. V gave up 7 bases and J gave up 3 bases; unmatched junction bases: 6. The CDR3 is 14 amino acids. The V gene's germline CDR1 is SGHRS and CDR2 YFSETQ. CDR3 in DNA: TGCGCCAGCGGCTCGGGACTAGACTACAATGAGCAGTTCTTC. This translates into CASGSGLDYNEQFF.

V gene TRBV11-1 combines with J gene TRBJ2-6; perhaps TRBD2 as D (6 bases). Trimming cost V 7 bases and J 0 bases, with 16 bases left between them. Per germline, CDR1 SGHAT and CDR2 FQDESV (reference sequence). The CDR3 is 17 amino acids. In nucleotides, the CDR3 is TGTGCCAGCATCGGGACTCTCGGAACCTCTGGGGCCAACGTCCTGACTTTC. Protein product: CASIGTLGTSGANVLTF. The complete variable domain, with remaining parts taken from reference TRBV11-1 and TRBJ2-6, reads EAEVAQSPRYKITEKSQAVAFWCDPISGHATLYWYRQILGQGPELLVQFQDESVVDDSQLPKDRFSAERLKGVDSTLKIQPAELGDSAMYLCASIGTLGTSGANVLTFGAGSRLTVL.

This clonotype was counted many times. The chain employs TRBV30 and TRBJ2-1; TRBD2 matches at 9 bases. CDR3 length equals 14 residues. Germline V gene data show CDR1 as GTSNPN and CDR2 as SVGIG (reference sequence). Here the CDR3 DNA reads TGTGCGGCTCGTGGCGGGAGGGTGTTCGATGAGCAGTTCTTC. Its translation: CAARGGRVFDEQFF. Complete variable domain (other parts from reference TRBV30 and TRBJ2-1): SQTIHQWPATLVQPVGSPLSLECTVEGTSNPNLYWYRQAAGRGLQLLFYSVGIGQISSEVPQNLSASRPQDRQFILSSKKLLLSDSGFYLCAARGGRVFDEQFFGPGTRLTVL.

The rearrangement links TRBV4-3 to TRBJ1-2; D is ambiguous. This CDR3 comprises 15 residues. The V end lost 0 bases, the J end lost 0 bases, and 8 bases lay between the germline ends. The germline gives CDR1 LGHNA, CDR2 YSLEER. The CDR3 loop reads CASSQEVIPNYGYTF. CDR3 DNA: TGCGCCAGCAGCCAAGAAGTTATACCTAACTATGGCTACACCTTC.

This clonotype was detected many times. The V gene is TRBV6-1, the J gene TRBJ2-7, with 9 bases that match TRBD1. Trimming at V came to 0 bases and at J to 4 bases, leaving 4 bases not matched to a gene. This CDR3 has 15 residues. Germline V lookup: CDR1 MNHNS, CDR2 SASEGT. The CDR3 DNA reads as TGTGCCAGCAGTGAAGCCGGGACAGGGTCTTACGAGCAGTACTTC. It yields the protein CASSEAGTGSYEQYF.

Here the CDR3 reads CASSVEGGTAEKLFF. The CDR3, as DNA: TGTGCCAGCAGCGTAGAGGGGGGGACCGCGGAAAAACTGTTTTTT. This chain connects TRBV9 to TRBJ1-4; tentatively, D is TRBD1 (6 bases). Germline V gives CDR1 SGDLS, CDR2 YYNGEE. V lost 0 bases, J lost 8 bases, and 14 bases lay in between. This CDR3 region has 15 residues.

This clonotype was seen more than once but under ten times. This rearrangement joins TRBV7-2 to TRBJ2-1; 10 bases match TRBD1. Germline CDR1 and CDR2: SGHTA and FQGNSA. The V gene end was trimmed by 7 bases and the J gene end by 5 bases; junction bases not matched to a gene: 2. The CDR3 sequence is 13 residues long. This CDR3 reads CASTGTGDNEQFF. The DNA of the CDR3 is TGTGCCAGCACCGGGACAGGGGACAATGAGCAGTTCTTC.

This clonotype was picked up many times. The rearrangement uses TRBV12-3 or TRBV12-4 and TRBJ2-1; no reliable D call. CDR3 length equals 15 residues. V shed 3 bases and J shed 0 bases, with 9 bases lying between them. The CDR3: CASSFPDSSYNEQFF. Here the CDR3 DNA reads TGTGCCAGCAGTTTCCCGGATAGCTCCTACAATGAGCAGTTCTTC.